This T cell receptor beta chain was identified during a study of CD8+CD57+ T cells in acquired aplastic anemia. As for the study in general: Roughly 3.2 ug was the average amount of DNA from sorted CD4+ and CD8+ cells.

The germline V and J ends were trimmed by 7 bases and 2 bases, with 8 bases remaining between them. The CDR3 has 12 residues. Germline CDR1 reads LNHNV; CDR2 reads YYDKDF (reference sequence). With respect to this clonotype: Its antigen remains unidentified.

Template material for TCR beta VDJ and CDR3 profiling consisted of genomic DNA. TCRdb re-derived calls from the reads in MiXCR, one entry per CDR3 protein. The sample shows 90,000 to 130,000 distinct CDR3 sequences, roughly 50% of them seen only once. Findings and limits, study-wide: The study found no significant CD8+ Simpson's diversity difference between patients and controls. Researchers report that fewer than 30 CD8+ CDR3 sequences appeared in both patients and controls.

Material: sorted CD4+, CD8+, or CD8+CD57+ T cells (not recorded which) from PBMCs. The chain recombines TRBV15 with TRBJ1-2; D not certain. This receptor was obtained from a human donor in good health, serving as a control. The chain's CDR3 is CATTNLNYGYTF. The CDR3 DNA sequence: TGTGCCACCACCAACCTCAACTATGGCTACACCTTC.